A selection of T cell receptor beta chains follows, all from one sample in a study of OX40 agonist ivuxolimab in advanced cancers. Sequenced by immunoSEQ multiplex PCR; TCRdb stores in-frame clones only, minus some. Counted here are 80,000 to 95,000 clones, roughly 90% occurring once; the ten biggest clones make up more than 0.65%. The specimen comprised CD4+ or CD8+ T cells sorted from blood, sampled in a trial of the OX40 agonist ivuxolimab. The receptor set was obtained from an adult with an advanced solid tumor such as melanoma, head and neck, liver or kidney cancer. Both conserved end residues are part of each CDR3. The order of the fields is D gene, clone size, J gene, V gene, CDR3 protein, CDR3 DNA. D genes are given only for firm matches. Expanded clones are given a class, and other clones once, few, many or no size at all.

NA NA TRBJ1-1 TRBV14 CASSQVWSRGDNTEAFF TGTGCCAGCAGCCAAGTGTGGTCTCGGGGCGATAACACTGAAGCTTTCTTT
NA NA TRBJ1-1 TRBV10-3 CAISRTGDMNTEAFF TGTGCCATCAGTCGGACCGGAGACATGAACACTGAAGCTTTCTTT
TRBD2 NA TRBJ2-3 TRBV5-6 CASSSGGRGGADTQYF TGTGCCAGCAGCTCTGGAGGGAGGGGAGGGGCAGATACGCAGTATTTT
TRBD2 NA TRBJ2-7 TRBV5-1 CASSLVPSGTSEQYF TGCGCCAGCAGCTTGGTGCCTAGCGGTACGAGCGAGCAGTACTTC
NA NA TRBJ1-3 TRBV11-3 CASSLDRGVSGNTIYF TGTGCCAGCAGCTTAGATCGGGGGGTATCGGGAAACACCATATATTTT
NA NA TRBJ2-5 TRBV6-5 CASSPDLSQKETQYF TGTGCCAGCAGCCCTGATCTGTCCCAGAAAGAGACCCAGTACTTC
NA NA TRBJ2-4 TRBV11-2 CASSLSGAYKNIQYF TGTGCCAGCAGCTTATCAGGGGCCTACAAAAACATTCAGTACTTC
NA NA TRBJ1-5 TRBV19 CASSMGGIKNQPQHF TGTGCCAGTAGTATGGGGGGAATAAAAAATCAGCCCCAGCATTTT
NA once TRBJ1-1 TRBV5-1 CASSKRQENTEAFF TGCGCCAGCAGCAAGAGACAGGAGAACACTGAAGCTTTCTTT
NA NA TRBJ2-5 TRBV4-3 CASSQGLRGIDQYF TGCGCCAGCAGCCAAGGGTTACGAGGTATCGACCAGTACTTC
TRBD1 NA TRBJ1-4 TRBV5-6 CASSFFGQGGEKLFF TGTGCCAGCAGCTTCTTTGGACAGGGTGGGGAAAAACTGTTTTTT
NA NA TRBJ1-2 TRBV28 CASRTGLGDGYTF TGTGCCAGCAGAACCGGTCTCGGGGATGGCTACACCTTC
NA NA TRBJ1-1 TRBV11-1 CASSLGSGTEAFF TGTGCCAGCAGCTTAGGGAGTGGAACTGAAGCTTTCTTT
TRBD1 NA TRBJ2-6 TRBV19 CASTYTGAGANVLTF TGTGCCAGTACCTATACAGGGGCTGGGGCCAACGTCCTGACTTTC
NA NA TRBJ1-2 TRBV18 CASSRGDVDYGYTF TGTGCCAGCTCACGTGGGGACGTCGACTATGGCTACACCTTC
NA NA TRBJ2-6 TRBV6-1 CASSESGRPSGANVLTF TGTGCCAGCAGTGAATCCGGGAGACCCTCTGGGGCCAACGTCCTGACTTTC
NA NA TRBJ2-1 TRBV5-1 CASSLLAGNYNEQFF TGCGCCAGCAGCTTGCTAGCAGGGAATTACAATGAGCAGTTCTTC
NA NA TRBJ1-1 TRBV7-6 CASSSRQAAEAFF TGTGCCAGCAGTAGTCGACAGGCAGCTGAAGCTTTCTTT
TRBD1 NA TRBJ2-2 TRBV6-6 CASSYRGQGPSGELFF TGTGCCAGCAGTTATCGCGGACAGGGGCCATCCGGGGAGCTGTTTTTT